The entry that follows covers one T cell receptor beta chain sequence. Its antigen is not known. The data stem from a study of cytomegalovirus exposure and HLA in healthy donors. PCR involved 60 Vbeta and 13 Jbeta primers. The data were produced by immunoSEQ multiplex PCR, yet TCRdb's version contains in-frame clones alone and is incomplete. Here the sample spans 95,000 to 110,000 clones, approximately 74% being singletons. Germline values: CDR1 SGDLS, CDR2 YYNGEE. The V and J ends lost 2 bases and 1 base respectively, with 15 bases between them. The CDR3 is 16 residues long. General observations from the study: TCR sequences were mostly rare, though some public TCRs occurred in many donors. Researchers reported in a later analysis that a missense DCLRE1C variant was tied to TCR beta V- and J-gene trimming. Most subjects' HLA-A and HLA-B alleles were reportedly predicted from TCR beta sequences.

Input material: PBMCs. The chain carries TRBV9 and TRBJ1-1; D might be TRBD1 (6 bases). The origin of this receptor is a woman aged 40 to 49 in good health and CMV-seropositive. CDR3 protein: CASSVGAGDTNTEAFF. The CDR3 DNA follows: TGTGCCAGCAGCGTCGGAGCGGGGGACACGAACACTGAAGCTTTCTTT.